These T cell receptor beta chains were read from a single sample in a study of cytomegalovirus exposure and HLA in healthy donors. Assay used: immunoSEQ multiplex PCR; TCRdb lists only in-frame clones, some missing. The sample records about 140,000 clones, roughly 68% being singletons. Sequenced input: PBMCs. Receptor source: a man younger than 45 in good health and CMV-seropositive. CDR3s include the opening cysteine and the closing phenylalanine or tryptophan. The order of the fields is CDR3 protein, V gene.

CDR3 protein: CASSSSGTGNYGYTF; V gene: TRBV7-9
CDR3 protein: CAWSGGQGGNQPQHF; V gene: TRBV30
CDR3 protein: CASSQARRTQYF; V gene: TRBV14
CDR3 protein: CASSTWELAGGGYEQYF; V gene: TRBV11-3
CDR3 protein: CASSLDGNYGYTF; V gene: TRBV6-5
CDR3 protein: CASSSSTSGVYLSYEQYF; V gene: TRBV5-1
CDR3 protein: CASSPGTGRATRQYF; V gene: TRBV25-1
CDR3 protein: CASRDRGFSEQYF; V gene: TRBV6-1
CDR3 protein: CASKDSAGTQYF; V gene: TRBV27
CDR3 protein: CASSQSGRLSDTQYF; V gene: TRBV6-1
CDR3 protein: CASSQVPQTGTLFF; V gene: TRBV4-1
CDR3 protein: CATTRDFLLETQYF; V gene: TRBV6-1
CDR3 protein: CASSGTSQLDTQYF; V gene: TRBV14
CDR3 protein: CASSPSGDTQYF; V gene: TRBV7-3
CDR3 protein: CASSFGVSPLHF; V gene: TRBV27
CDR3 protein: CASGLGSLNQPQHF; V gene: TRBV12-5
CDR3 protein: CASSYQRGDTEAFF; V gene: TRBV6-5
CDR3 protein: CASSLWRGNPYEQYF; V gene: TRBV28
CDR3 protein: CASSSTGSYQPQHF; V gene: TRBV2
CDR3 protein: CASSARAGSNTGELFF; V gene: TRBV9
CDR3 protein: CASRDRGRVQNF; V gene: TRBV2
CDR3 protein: CASSSQAGTEAFF; V gene: TRBV11-3
CDR3 protein: CASSEYLQGGTEAFF; V gene: TRBV25-1
CDR3 protein: CASADRGQTDTQYF; V gene: TRBV19
CDR3 protein: CASSETAYSHQPQHF; V gene: TRBV2
CDR3 protein: CASSPLPTSDLYEQYF; V gene: TRBV7-9